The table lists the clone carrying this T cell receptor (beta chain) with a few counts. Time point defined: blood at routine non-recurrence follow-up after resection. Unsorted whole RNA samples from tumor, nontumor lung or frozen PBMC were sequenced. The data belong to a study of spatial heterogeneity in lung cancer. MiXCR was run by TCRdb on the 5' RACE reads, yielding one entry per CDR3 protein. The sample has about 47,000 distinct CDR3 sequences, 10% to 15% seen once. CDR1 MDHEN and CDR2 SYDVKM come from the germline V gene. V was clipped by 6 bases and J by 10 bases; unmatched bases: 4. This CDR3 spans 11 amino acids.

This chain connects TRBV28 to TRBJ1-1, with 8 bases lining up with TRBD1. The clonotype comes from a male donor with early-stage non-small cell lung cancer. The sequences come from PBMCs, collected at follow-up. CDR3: CASRGQGRAFF. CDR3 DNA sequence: TGTGCCAGCAGAGGACAGGGAAGAGCTTTCTTT.